The next 27 T cell receptor beta chains were all read from a single sample in a study of T cell repertoires in cytomegalovirus infection. One entry per CDR3 protein, called by TCRdb with MiXCR from the reads. The table shows 450,000 to 600,000 distinct CDR3 sequences, with 33% occurring only once. The antigens these receptors bind are not known. Sequencing used cultured PBMCs, obtained from culture after CMV antigen stimulation. The source is a human donor in good health (CMV status not recorded). Some clones in this sample may be carry-over from other donors' samples.

This clonotype has at least ten counts. This sequence joins TRBV7-2 and TRBJ2-2; TRBD2 matches 10 bases. V shed 0 bases and J 1 base; nucleotides not matched to a gene: 2. Germline CDR1 is SGHTA and CDR2 is FQGNSA. The CDR3 runs to 17 residues. CDR3 loop: CASSLARTSGNTGELFF. In nucleotides, the CDR3 is TGTGCCAGCAGCTTAGCGCGGACTAGCGGGAACACCGGGGAGCTGTTTTTT.

The chain combines TRBV5-3 with TRBJ2-3; the match to TRBD2 covers 7 bases. TRBV5-3 is designated an ORF whose function remains uncertain. CDR3 size: 16 residues. J gave up 4 bases and V 4 bases, and 12 bases lay outside the gene matches. The CDR3 DNA sequence: TGTGCCAGAAGCATCCACTCGCGGGAGACCCCAGATACGCAGTATTTT. It yields the protein CARSIHSRETPDTQYF.

This clonotype appeared many times. The chain uses TRBV7-2 and TRBJ2-3; the D gene is possibly TRBD2 (5 bases). CDR1 is SGHTA and CDR2 is FQGNSA in the germline V gene. The CDR3 totals 17 residues. V lost 1 base and J 6 bases, leaving 20 bases between the germline ends. The CDR3 DNA sequence: TGTGCCAGCAGCTTAGAACCCGCAGCCGGAGGTCGGGATACGCAGTATTTT. It yields the protein CASSLEPAAGGRDTQYF.

This clonotype was picked up a small number of times. The chain combines TRBV15 with TRBJ1-2; D remains ambiguous. Germline CDR1 and CDR2: LNHNV and YYDKDF (reference sequence). Trimming took off 2 bases at V and 5 bases at J, with 12 bases between the two ends. The CDR3 has 14 amino acids. The CDR3 protein is CATSRQNTPYGYTF. CDR3 nucleotide sequence: TGTGCCACCAGCAGACAGAATACACCTTATGGCTACACCTTC.

The chain joins TRBV6-2 or TRBV6-3 to TRBJ1-3, with 8 bases that match TRBD1. CDR3 length: 19 residues. The V and J ends lost 6 bases and 4 bases, in that order; junction bases with no gene match: 20. Per the germline V gene, CDR1 is MNHEY and CDR2 is SVGEGT. As DNA, the CDR3 is TGTGCCAGCAGAAGACATCCGGCGACAGGGGCCTCCGAGGGAAACACCATATATTTT. It yields the protein CASRRHPATGASEGNTIYF.

This chain links TRBV12-3 or TRBV12-4 with TRBJ2-2; D might be TRBD2 (6 bases). The CDR3 is 14 amino acids. V was clipped by 3 bases and J by 7 bases, with 12 bases between them. This CDR3 is CASSLTGAGGELFF. CDR3 sequence (DNA): TGTGCCAGCAGTTTGACGGGAGCGGGCGGGGAGCTGTTTTTT.

The J gene is TRBJ2-7, the V gene TRBV28; D is ambiguous. The CDR3 sequence is 13 residues long. Between the trimmed V and J ends, which lost 6 bases and 7 bases, there was a span of 16 bases. The germline gives CDR1 MDHEN, CDR2 SYDVKM. CDR3 DNA sequence: TGTGCCAGCAGCCAGGACGACCTGGTGGAGCAGTACTTC. Translating gives CASSQDDLVEQYF.

This clonotype occurred many times. The V call is TRBV7-3, the J call TRBJ2-5; the D gene is possibly TRBD1 (5 bases). The CDR3 has 13 amino acids. CDR1 is SGHTA, CDR2 FQGTGA, per germline. V lost 5 bases and J lost 2, with 9 bases in between. The CDR3 sequence is CASSRDSQETQYF. The CDR3, as DNA: TGTGCCAGCAGCCGAGACAGTCAAGAGACCCAGTACTTC.

This clonotype was seen many times. Here the CDR3 DNA reads TGTGCCAGCAGCTGGCGGGGGCCGACAGGGGAGCTGTTTTTT. Protein: CASSWRGPTGELFF. This chain connects TRBV7-2 to TRBJ2-2; perhaps TRBD2 as D (7 bases). Trimming removed 4 bases at V and 8 bases at J, with 14 bases between. This CDR3 has 14 amino acids. In germline, CDR1 is SGHTA, CDR2 FQGNSA.

This chain links TRBV12-5 with TRBJ2-1; D not resolved. V was shortened by 4 bases and J by 7 bases, with 11 bases between the two germline ends. Germline CDR1 LGHNT, CDR2 FRNRAP. This CDR3 contains 13 residues. CDR3 bases: TGTGCTAGTGGTTCCGACCTCAGGAATGAGCAGTTCTTC. Protein sequence: CASGSDLRNEQFF.

The rearrangement uses TRBV7-8 and TRBJ2-7, with D possibly matching TRBD2 (6 bases). The V end was cut by 5 bases, the J end by 4 bases, with 12 bases between. The CDR3 runs to 13 residues. Germline values: CDR1 SGHVS, CDR2 FQNEAQ. CDR3: CASSTTTSYEQYV. CDR3 in DNA: TGTGCCAGCAGCACGACGACTAGTTACGAGCAGTACGTC.

The gene calls are TRBV7-9 and TRBJ2-3; 8 nucleotides agree with TRBD1. The CDR3 covers 15 residues. Germline assignment: CDR1 SEHNR and CDR2 FQNEAQ (reference sequence). V was pared by 5 bases and J by 2 bases, with 6 bases of the junction left unmatched. The CDR3 DNA follows: TGTGCCAGCAGCCCACCGGGACAGGACACAGATACGCAGTATTTT. The encoded protein is CASSPPGQDTDTQYF.

This clonotype was found a few times. V is TRBV4-3 and J is TRBJ2-3, with a weak D call TRBD2 (5 bases). The germline CDR1 and CDR2 sequences are LGHNA and YSLEER. V was pared by 0 bases and J by 8 bases, with 18 bases between. The CDR3 has 16 residues. The CDR3 DNA follows: TGCGCCAGCAGCCAAGATTCTTGGGGTACTGAGGGTACGCAGTATTTT. It encodes CASSQDSWGTEGTQYF.

This clonotype was seen more than once but under ten times. V is TRBV19 and J is TRBJ2-5; D is unclear. The CDR3 contains 13 residues. V was cut by 7 bases and J by 2 bases, with 11 bases left in between. The germline gives CDR1 LNHDA, CDR2 SQIVND (reference sequence). The CDR3 region has the DNA TGTGCCAGTAAAGGGCCCGTGCAAGAGACCCAGTACTTC. Translating it yields CASKGPVQETQYF.

Ten or more counts support this clonotype. J is TRBJ2-7 and V is TRBV20-1; TRBD1 is a possible D gene (5 bases). The length of the CDR3 is 15 residues. Per the germline V gene, CDR1 is DFQATT and CDR2 is SNEGSKA (reference sequence). Trimming cost V 5 bases and J 4 bases, with 21 bases left between them. In DNA form, the CDR3 reads TGCAGTGCTCACCCGTTCGCAGGGCAGAGGTACGAGCAGTACTTC. Its translation is CSAHPFAGQRYEQYF.

This clonotype showed up just a few times. The V gene is TRBV7-9, the J gene TRBJ1-5; the D is unclear. V lost 2 bases and J lost 4, with 3 bases in between. In germline, CDR1 is SEHNR, CDR2 FQNEAQ (reference sequence). CDR3 length: 12 amino acids. CDR3 bases: TGTGCCAGCAGCTTAAAGAATCAGCCCCAGCATTTT. It is translated as CASSLKNQPQHF.

The chain has TRBV3-1 and TRBJ2-3, with TRBD1 as a possible D gene (6 bases). CDR1 is LGHDT, CDR2 YNNKEL, per germline (reference sequence). Trimming stripped 2 bases from V and 3 bases from J, with 9 bases between. The CDR3 has 14 amino acids. In nucleotides, the CDR3 is TGTGCCAGCAGCCAATTTACAGGGACAGATACGCAGTATTTT. Its protein is CASSQFTGTDTQYF.

This clonotype appeared a few times. This sequence joins TRBV7-2 and TRBJ2-2; D unresolved. The V end lost 5 bases, the J end lost 6 bases, and 16 bases lay between the germline ends. Germline V gives CDR1 SGHTA, CDR2 FQGNSA. CDR3 length: 15 amino acids. The DNA of the CDR3 is TGTGCCAGCAGCCCTTCCATCGGGCGCGCCGGGGAGCTGTTTTTT. Amino acid sequence: CASSPSIGRAGELFF.

The chain recombines TRBV7-3 with TRBJ2-7, with D perhaps being TRBD1 or TRBD2 (5 bases each). Between the trimmed V and J ends, which lost 5 bases and 3 bases, there was a span of 17 bases. CDR1 is SGHTA and CDR2 is FQGTGA in the germline V gene. The CDR3 has 15 residues. The CDR3 DNA follows: TGTGCCAGCAGCCCCGGCCCGGGACCCGGCTACGAGCAGTACTTC. Translating gives CASSPGPGPGYEQYF.

This chain joins TRBV30 and TRBJ1-4; D not certain. CDR1 is GTSNPN, CDR2 SVGIG, per germline (reference sequence). V was clipped by 0 bases and J by 2 bases, with 7 bases between them. This CDR3 region has 14 residues. This chain's CDR3 is CAWSVGQTNEKLFF. The CDR3 region has the DNA TGTGCCTGGAGTGTAGGCCAGACTAATGAAAAACTGTTTTTT.

The chain recombines TRBV24-1 with TRBJ2-5, with 10 bases that match TRBD1. The CDR3 covers 15 residues. Trimming at V came to 3 bases and at J to 3 bases, leaving 3 bases not matched to a gene. Germline CDR1 reads KGHDR; CDR2 reads SFDVKD. The CDR3, as DNA: TGTGCCACCAGTGATGACGGGACAGGGGAAGAGACCCAGTACTTC. Protein product: CATSDDGTGEETQYF.

This clonotype was detected only a few times. The chain employs TRBV7-9 and TRBJ2-1; TRBD1 agrees at 8 bases. The germline V gene encodes CDR1 SEHNR and CDR2 FQNEAQ (reference sequence). With 1 base clipped from V and 10 bases from J, the junction kept 12 bases outside the gene matches. The CDR3 is 16 amino acids. As DNA, the CDR3 is TGTGCCAGCAGCTTAGGAGACAGGGGATGGGCCAGCGAGCAGTTCTTC. This translates into CASSLGDRGWASEQFF.

The chain combines TRBV7-8 with TRBJ2-2; no firm D call. The germline CDR1 and CDR2 sequences are SGHVS and FQNEAQ. The germline V and J ends were trimmed by 5 bases and 2 bases, with 9 bases remaining between them. The CDR3 has 14 amino acids. CDR3 sequence: CASSPTSNTGELFF. The CDR3 DNA follows: TGTGCCAGCAGCCCGACCAGTAACACCGGGGAGCTGTTTTTT.

V usage is TRBV7-3 and J usage is TRBJ2-6; no definite D call. Germline values: CDR1 SGHTA, CDR2 FQGTGA. V shed 5 bases and J shed 2 bases, with 7 bases lying between them. The CDR3 runs 14 residues. CDR3 DNA sequence: TGTGCCAGCAGCCAATGGGCTGGGGCCAACGTCCTGACTTTC. Amino acids: CASSQWAGANVLTF.

CDR3 sequence reads: CASSLATSARETQYF. CDR3 in DNA: TGTGCCAGCAGTTTAGCGACTAGCGCTAGGGAGACCCAGTACTTC. This rearrangement joins TRBV28 to TRBJ2-5, with 8 bases fitting TRBD2. This CDR3 has 15 amino acids. The trim removed 2 bases at V and 5 bases at J, leaving 7 bases unmatched. Germline CDR1 and CDR2: MDHEN and SYDVKM.

The rearrangement links TRBV4-2 to TRBJ2-7; D gene unclear. Between the trimmed V and J ends, which lost 1 base and 2 bases, there was a span of 3 bases. The CDR3 totals 12 residues. The germline CDR1 and CDR2 sequences are LGHNA and YNFKEQ. CDR3 bases: TGTGCCAGCAGCCAAGGGACCTACGAGCAGTACTTC. As protein: CASSQGTYEQYF.

This clonotype occurred a few times. The V and J genes are TRBV4-1 and TRBJ2-4, with no clear D. In germline, CDR1 is MGHRA, CDR2 YSYEKL. The germline V and J ends were trimmed by 0 bases and 6 bases, with 9 bases remaining between them. The CDR3 totals 14 residues. This CDR3 is CASSQDFPRNIQYF. CDR3 DNA sequence: TGCGCCAGCAGCCAAGATTTTCCTAGAAACATTCAGTACTTC.